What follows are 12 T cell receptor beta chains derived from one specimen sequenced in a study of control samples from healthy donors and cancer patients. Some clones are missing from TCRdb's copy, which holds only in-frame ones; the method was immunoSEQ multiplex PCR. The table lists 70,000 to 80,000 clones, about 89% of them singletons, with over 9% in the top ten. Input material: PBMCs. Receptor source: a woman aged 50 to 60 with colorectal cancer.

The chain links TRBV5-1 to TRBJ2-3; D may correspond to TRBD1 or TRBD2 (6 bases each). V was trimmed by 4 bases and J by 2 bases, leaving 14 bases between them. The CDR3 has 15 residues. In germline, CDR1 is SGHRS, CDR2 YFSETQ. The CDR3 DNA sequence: TGCGCCAGCAGCGCGGGACACCTCCACACAGATACGCAGTATTTT. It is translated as CASSAGHLHTDTQYF.

The CDR3 bases are TGCGCCAGCAGTGCCGTCACAGGGACCGGGGAGCTGTTTTTT. This translates into CASSAVTGTGELFF. The chain joins TRBV10-1 to TRBJ2-2; D may be TRBD1 (6 bases). The V and J ends lost 4 bases and 5 bases respectively, with 11 bases between them. The CDR3 loop spans 14 amino acids. Germline CDR1 WNHNN, CDR2 SYGVQD (reference sequence).

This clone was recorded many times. In DNA, the CDR3 is TGTGCCAGCAGTCCCCAGGGTCCCCTGTACGGCTACACCTTC. Its translation: CASSPQGPLYGYTF. V gene TRBV27 combines with J gene TRBJ1-2, with D possibly being TRBD1 (5 bases). Deletions cut 5 bases from V and 8 bases from J, with 18 bases between. Germline CDR1 is MNHEY and CDR2 is SMNVEV (reference sequence). The CDR3 spans 14 residues.

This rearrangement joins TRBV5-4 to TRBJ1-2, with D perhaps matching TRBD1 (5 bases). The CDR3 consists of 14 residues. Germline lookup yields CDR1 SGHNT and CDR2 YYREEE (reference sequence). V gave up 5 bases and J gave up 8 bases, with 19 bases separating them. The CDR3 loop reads CASSKSRVGDGYTF. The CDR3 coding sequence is TGTGCCAGCAGTAAGTCCAGGGTAGGAGACGGCTACACCTTC.

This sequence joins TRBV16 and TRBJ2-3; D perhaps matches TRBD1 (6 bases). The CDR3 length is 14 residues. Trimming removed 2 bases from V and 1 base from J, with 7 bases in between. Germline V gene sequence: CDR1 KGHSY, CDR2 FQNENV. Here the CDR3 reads CASSQGTRTDTQYF. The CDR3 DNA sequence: TGTGCCAGCAGCCAAGGGACACGCACAGATACGCAGTATTTT.

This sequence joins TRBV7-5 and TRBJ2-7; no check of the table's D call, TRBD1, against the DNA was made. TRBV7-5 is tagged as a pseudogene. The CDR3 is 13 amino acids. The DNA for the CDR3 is TGTGTCAGAAGCCTCGACAGGGCCTACGAGCAGTACGTC. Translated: CVRSLDRAYEQYV.

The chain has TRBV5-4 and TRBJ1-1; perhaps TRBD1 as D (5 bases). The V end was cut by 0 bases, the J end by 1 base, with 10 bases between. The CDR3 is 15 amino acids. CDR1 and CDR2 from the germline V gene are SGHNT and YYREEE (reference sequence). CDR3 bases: TGTGCCAGCAGCTTGGCCTTGGGGCCGAACACTGAAGCTTTCTTT. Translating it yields CASSLALGPNTEAFF.

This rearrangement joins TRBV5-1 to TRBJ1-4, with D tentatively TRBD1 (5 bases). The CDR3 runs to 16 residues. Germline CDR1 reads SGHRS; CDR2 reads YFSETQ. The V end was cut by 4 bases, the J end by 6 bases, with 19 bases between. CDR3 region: CASSVSGTGLYEKLFF. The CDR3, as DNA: TGCGCCAGCAGCGTTTCCGGGACCGGCTTGTATGAAAAACTGTTTTTT.

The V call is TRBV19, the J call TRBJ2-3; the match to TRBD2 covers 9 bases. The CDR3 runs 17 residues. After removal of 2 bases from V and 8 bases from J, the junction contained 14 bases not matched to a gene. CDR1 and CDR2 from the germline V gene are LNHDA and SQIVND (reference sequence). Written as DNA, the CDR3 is TGTGCCAGTAGTATACTAGCGGGGAGGGGGCAATCCGCTACGCAGTATTTT. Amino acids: CASSILAGRGQSATQYF.

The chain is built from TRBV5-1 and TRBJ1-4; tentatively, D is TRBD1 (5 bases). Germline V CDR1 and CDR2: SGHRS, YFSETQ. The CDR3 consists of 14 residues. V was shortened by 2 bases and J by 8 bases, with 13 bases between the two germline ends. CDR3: CASSFWGSREKLFF. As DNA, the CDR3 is TGCGCCAGCAGCTTTTGGGGGAGTAGGGAAAAACTGTTTTTT.

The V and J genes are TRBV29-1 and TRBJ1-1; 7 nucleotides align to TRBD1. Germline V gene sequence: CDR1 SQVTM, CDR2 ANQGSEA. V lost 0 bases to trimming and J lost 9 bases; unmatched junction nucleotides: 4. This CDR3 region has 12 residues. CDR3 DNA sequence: TGCAGCGTTGAAGATAAAAGGGGGCAAGCTTTCTTT. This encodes CSVEDKRGQAFF.

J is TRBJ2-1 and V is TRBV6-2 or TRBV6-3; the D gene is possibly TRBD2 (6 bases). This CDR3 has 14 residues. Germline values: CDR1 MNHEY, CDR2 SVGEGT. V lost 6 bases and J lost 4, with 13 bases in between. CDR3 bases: TGTGCCAGCAGCCGGGAGACGAGGTACAATGAGCAGTTCTTC. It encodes CASSRETRYNEQFF.